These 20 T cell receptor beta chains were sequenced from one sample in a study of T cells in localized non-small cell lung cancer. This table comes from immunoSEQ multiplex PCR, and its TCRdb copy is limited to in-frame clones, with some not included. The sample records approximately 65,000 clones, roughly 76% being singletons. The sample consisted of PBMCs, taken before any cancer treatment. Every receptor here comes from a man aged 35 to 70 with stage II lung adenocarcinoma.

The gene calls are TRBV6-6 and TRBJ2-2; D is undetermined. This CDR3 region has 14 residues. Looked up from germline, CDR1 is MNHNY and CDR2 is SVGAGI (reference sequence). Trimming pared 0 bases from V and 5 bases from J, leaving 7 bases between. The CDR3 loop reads CASSYSTETGELFF. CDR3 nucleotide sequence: TGTGCCAGCAGTTACTCGACGGAGACCGGGGAGCTGTTTTTT.

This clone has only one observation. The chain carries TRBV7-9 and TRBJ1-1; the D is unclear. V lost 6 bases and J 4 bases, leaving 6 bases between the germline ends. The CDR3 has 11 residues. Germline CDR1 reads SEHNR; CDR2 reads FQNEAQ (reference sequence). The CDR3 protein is CASSSTTEAFF. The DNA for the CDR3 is TGTGCCAGCAGTTCAACCACTGAAGCTTTCTTT.

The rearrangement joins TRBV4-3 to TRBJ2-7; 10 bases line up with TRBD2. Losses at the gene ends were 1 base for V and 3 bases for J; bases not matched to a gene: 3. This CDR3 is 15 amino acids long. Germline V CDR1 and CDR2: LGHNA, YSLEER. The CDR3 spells CASSQGPSGSYEQYF. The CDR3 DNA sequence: TGCGCCAGCAGCCAAGGGCCTAGCGGGAGCTACGAGCAGTACTTC.

The CDR3 protein is CASRPGGNQPQHF. The CDR3 nucleotides read TGTGCCAGCAGGCCAGGTGGCAATCAGCCCCAGCATTTT. The V gene is TRBV2, the J gene TRBJ1-5; D gene uncertain. Trimming took 6 bases from V and 2 from J, leaving 8 bases between them. Germline V lookup: CDR1 SNHLY, CDR2 FYNNEI. The length of the CDR3 is 13 residues.

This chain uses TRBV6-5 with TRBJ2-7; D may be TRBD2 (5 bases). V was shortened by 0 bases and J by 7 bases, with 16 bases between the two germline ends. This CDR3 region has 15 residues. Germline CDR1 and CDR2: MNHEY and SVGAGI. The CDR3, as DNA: TGTGCCAGCAGTTACTCCCCCAGCTCCGGAGGTGAGCAGTACTTC. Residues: CASSYSPSSGGEQYF.

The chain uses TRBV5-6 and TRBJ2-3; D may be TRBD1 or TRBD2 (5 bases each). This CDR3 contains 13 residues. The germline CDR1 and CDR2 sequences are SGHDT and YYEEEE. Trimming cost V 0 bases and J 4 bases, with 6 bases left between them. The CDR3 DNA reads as TGTGCCAGCAGCTTGGTGGGACCAGATACGCAGTATTTT. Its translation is CASSLVGPDTQYF.

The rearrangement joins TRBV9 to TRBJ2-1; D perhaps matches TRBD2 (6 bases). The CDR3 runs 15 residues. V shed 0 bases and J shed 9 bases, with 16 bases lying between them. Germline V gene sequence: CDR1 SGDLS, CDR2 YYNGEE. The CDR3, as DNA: TGTGCCAGCAGCGTAGGGACTACCCCCGGGGTTGAGCAGTTCTTC. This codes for CASSVGTTPGVEQFF.

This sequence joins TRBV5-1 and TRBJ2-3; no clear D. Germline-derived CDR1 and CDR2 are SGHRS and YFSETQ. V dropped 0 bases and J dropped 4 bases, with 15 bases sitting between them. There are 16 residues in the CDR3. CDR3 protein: CASSLVQAQDADTQYF. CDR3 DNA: TGCGCCAGCAGCTTGGTCCAAGCCCAGGACGCAGATACGCAGTATTTT.

As DNA, the CDR3 is TGTGCCAGCAGTTACTCGAACGGGTTGGGAAACACCATATATTTT. It is translated as CASSYSNGLGNTIYF. This sequence joins TRBV6-5 and TRBJ1-3; no clear D. From germline, CDR1 is MNHEY and CDR2 SVGAGI. Trimming stripped 0 bases from V and 4 bases from J, with 10 bases between. The CDR3 has 15 residues.

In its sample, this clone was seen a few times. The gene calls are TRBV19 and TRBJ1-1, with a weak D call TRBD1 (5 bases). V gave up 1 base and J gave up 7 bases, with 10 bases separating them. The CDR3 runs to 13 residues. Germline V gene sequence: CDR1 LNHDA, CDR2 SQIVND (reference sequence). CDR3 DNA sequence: TGTGCCAGTAGTATAGTCGGGGCACTTGAAGCTTTCTTT. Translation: CASSIVGALEAFF.

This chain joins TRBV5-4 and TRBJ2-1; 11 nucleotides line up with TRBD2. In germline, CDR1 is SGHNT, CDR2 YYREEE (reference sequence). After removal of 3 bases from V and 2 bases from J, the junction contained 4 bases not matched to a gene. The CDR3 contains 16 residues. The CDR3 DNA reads TGTGCCAGCAGCTCCGATAGCGGGAGGGCCTACAATGAGCAGTTCTTC. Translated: CASSSDSGRAYNEQFF.

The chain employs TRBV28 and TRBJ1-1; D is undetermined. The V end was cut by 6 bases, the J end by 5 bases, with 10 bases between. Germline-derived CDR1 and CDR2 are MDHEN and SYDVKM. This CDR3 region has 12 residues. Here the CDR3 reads CASRGDGTEAFF. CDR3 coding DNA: TGTGCCAGCAGGGGTGACGGAACTGAAGCTTTCTTT.

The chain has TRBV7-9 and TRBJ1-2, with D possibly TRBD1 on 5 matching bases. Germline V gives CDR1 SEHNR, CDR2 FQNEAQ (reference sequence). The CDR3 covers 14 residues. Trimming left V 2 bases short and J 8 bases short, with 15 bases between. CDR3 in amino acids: CASSLPGMLEGYTF. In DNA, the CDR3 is TGTGCCAGCAGCTTACCAGGGATGTTAGAGGGCTACACCTTC.

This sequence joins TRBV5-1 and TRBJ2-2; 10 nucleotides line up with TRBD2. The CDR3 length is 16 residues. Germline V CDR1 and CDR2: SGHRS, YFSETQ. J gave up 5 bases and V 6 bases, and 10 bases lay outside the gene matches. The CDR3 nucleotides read TGCGCCAGCAACTGGGAGGGACTAGCGCTAACCGGGGAGCTGTTTTTT. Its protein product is CASNWEGLALTGELFF.

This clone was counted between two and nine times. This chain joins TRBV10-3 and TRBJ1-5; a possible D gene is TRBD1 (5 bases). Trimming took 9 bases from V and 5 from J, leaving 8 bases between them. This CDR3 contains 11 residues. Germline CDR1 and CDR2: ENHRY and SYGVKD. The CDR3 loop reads CAIGRDQPQHF. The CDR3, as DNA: TGTGCCATAGGCAGGGATCAGCCCCAGCATTTT.

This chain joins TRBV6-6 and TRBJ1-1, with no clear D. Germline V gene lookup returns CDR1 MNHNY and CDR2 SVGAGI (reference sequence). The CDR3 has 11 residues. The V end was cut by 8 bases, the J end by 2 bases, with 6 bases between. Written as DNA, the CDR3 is TGTGCCAGCTTCTTTAACACTGAAGCTTTCTTT. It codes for CASFFNTEAFF.

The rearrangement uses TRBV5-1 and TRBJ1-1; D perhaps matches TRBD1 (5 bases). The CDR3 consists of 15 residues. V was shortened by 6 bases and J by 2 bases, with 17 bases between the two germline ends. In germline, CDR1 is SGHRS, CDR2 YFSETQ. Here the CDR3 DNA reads TGCGCCAGCACCCTGGGGGGGACGGCAAACACTGAAGCTTTCTTT. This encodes CASTLGGTANTEAFF.

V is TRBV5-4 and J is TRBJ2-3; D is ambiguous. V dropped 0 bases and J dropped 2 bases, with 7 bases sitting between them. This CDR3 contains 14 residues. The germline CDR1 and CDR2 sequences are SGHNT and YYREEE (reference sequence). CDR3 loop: CASSLGSYTDTQYF. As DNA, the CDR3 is TGTGCCAGCAGCTTGGGGAGTTACACAGATACGCAGTATTTT.

CDR3 nucleotides: TGCAGCGTCTCTGGGAGGGCAACGACTAACTATGGCTACACCTTC. It is translated as CSVSGRATTNYGYTF. This chain links TRBV29-1 with TRBJ1-2; D is undetermined. The V end was cut by 6 bases, the J end by 0 bases, with 17 bases between. Germline V CDR1 and CDR2: SQVTM, ANQGSEA. The CDR3 runs to 15 residues.

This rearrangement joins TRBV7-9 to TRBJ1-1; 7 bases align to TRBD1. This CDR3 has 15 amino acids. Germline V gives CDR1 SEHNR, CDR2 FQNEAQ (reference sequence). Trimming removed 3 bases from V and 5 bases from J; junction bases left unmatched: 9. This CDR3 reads CASSFTGAEGTEAFF. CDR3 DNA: TGTGCCAGCAGCTTTACAGGGGCCGAGGGGACTGAAGCTTTCTTT.